Listed below are T cell receptor beta chains from one sample, sequenced in a study of blood T cell repertoires in COVID-19. Repertoires were generated with immunoSEQ multiplex PCR, while TCRdb's copy carries only in-frame clones and drops some. The repertoire holds under 500,000 clones, about 90% seen once, with approximately 2% in the top ten. Material for sequencing was PBMCs or T cells enriched from blood (not recorded which). These receptors were collected from a woman aged 18 to 35 with acute COVID-19. CDR3s include the opening cysteine and the closing phenylalanine or tryptophan. D genes are given only for firm matches. Clone size is stated in some rows and not others, as once, few, many or a class when expanded.

>.|TRBJ1-2|TRBV18|.
CASSPSEVRGYTF
TGTGCCAGCTCACCCTCTGAGGTCCGGGGCTACACCTTC
>.|TRBJ2-1|TRBV4-1|TRBD2
CASSQGVAGGPNEQFF
TGCGCCAGCAGCCAAGGCGTAGCGGGGGGGCCCAATGAGCAGTTCTTC
>.|TRBJ2-2|TRBV9|TRBD2
CASSVDQRGHTGELFF
TGTGCCAGCAGCGTAGATCAGCGGGGGCACACCGGGGAGCTGTTTTTT
>.|TRBJ1-2|TRBV28|TRBD1
CASSLGTVGYTF
TGTGCCAGCAGTTTAGGGACAGTCGGCTACACCTTC
>once|TRBJ1-2|TRBV10-2|.
CASSDREIYNYGYTF
TGCGCCAGCAGTGATAGGGAGATCTATAACTATGGCTACACCTTC
>.|TRBJ1-5|TRBV4-1|.
CASSQGGGGNQPQHF
TGCGCCAGCAGCCAAGGAGGGGGTGGTAATCAGCCCCAGCATTTT
>.|TRBJ1-6|TRBV12-5|.
CASEDGNNSPLHF
TGTGCTAGTGAGGACGGGAACAATTCACCCCTCCACTTT
>.|TRBJ2-1|TRBV11-2|.
CASSWLSGVYNEQFF
TGTGCCAGCAGCTGGCTTAGCGGAGTCTACAATGAGCAGTTCTTC
>.|TRBJ2-3|TRBV28|.
CASLQGGSTDTQYF
TGTGCCAGCCTACAGGGTGGGAGCACAGATACGCAGTATTTT
>.|TRBJ1-1|TRBV10-1|.
CASSERHGFTEAFF
TGCGCCAGCAGTGAGCGCCACGGGTTCACTGAAGCTTTCTTT
>.|TRBJ1-2|TRBV12-3/TRBV12-4|.
CASSATGRDGYTF
TGTGCCAGCAGTGCCACAGGGAGAGATGGCTACACCTTC
>.|TRBJ2-7|TRBV20-1|.
CSATTGLEQYF
TGCAGTGCTACCACAGGGCTCGAGCAGTACTTC
>.|TRBJ2-1|TRBV5-6|TRBD2
CASSFLAGPQEQFF
TGTGCCAGCAGCTTCCTAGCGGGCCCGCAGGAGCAGTTCTTC
>.|TRBJ1-2|TRBV11-3|TRBD1
CASSSTGGRGYTF
TGTGCCAGCAGTTCTACAGGGGGACGGGGCTACACCTTC
>once|TRBJ2-4|TRBV3-1/TRBV3-2|TRBD2
CASSHAGRDIQYF
TGTGCCAGCAGCCACGCGGGGAGGGACATTCAGTACTTC
>.|TRBJ2-7|TRBV7-9|TRBD1
CASSSTGQGASYEQYF
TGTGCCAGCAGCTCGACAGGACAGGGGGCCTCCTACGAGCAGTACTTC
>.|TRBJ2-3|TRBV6-5|.
CASSKQGSDTQYF
TGTGCCAGCAGCAAACAGGGTTCTGATACGCAGTATTTT
>.|TRBJ1-5|TRBV7-2|.
CASSTEGREQPQHF
TGTGCCAGCAGCACTGAGGGGAGGGAACAGCCCCAGCATTTT
>.|TRBJ2-1|TRBV28|.
CASSLVRTSRNEQFF
TGTGCCAGCAGTTTAGTTCGAACTAGCCGCAATGAGCAGTTCTTC
>.|TRBJ2-1|TRBV11-3|.
CASSLDWAQQKNNEQFF
TGTGCCAGCAGCTTAGATTGGGCTCAGCAGAAAAACAATGAGCAGTTCTTC
>.|TRBJ1-2|TRBV19|.
CASRFQGMNSYGYTF
TGTGCCAGTAGGTTTCAGGGGATGAATAGCTATGGCTACACCTTC
>.|TRBJ1-6|TRBV19|.
CASNPRRDTPYNSPLHF
TGTGCCAGTAATCCGAGACGTGACACACCATATAATTCACCCCTCCACTTT
>.|TRBJ1-1|TRBV28|TRBD1
CASKRPPDRGRSEAFF
TGTGCCAGCAAGAGACCGCCTGACAGGGGAAGGTCTGAAGCTTTCTTT
>.|TRBJ2-2|TRBV10-3|TRBD2
CAIRGHPGLAGGPENTGELFF
TGTGCCATCAGAGGACATCCGGGACTAGCGGGAGGGCCCGAGAACACCGGGGAGCTGTTTTTT
>.|TRBJ1-2|TRBV4-2|TRBD1
CASSPYGQGNYGYTF
TGTGCCAGCAGCCCGTACGGACAGGGGAACTATGGCTACACCTTC
>.|TRBJ2-7|TRBV2|.
CASRATGNSYEQYF
TGTGCCAGCAGGGCCACCGGGAATTCCTACGAGCAGTACTTC
>once|TRBJ2-6|TRBV6-2/TRBV6-3|.
CASSGPWGANVLTF
TGTGCCAGCAGTGGCCCTTGGGGGGCCAACGTCCTGACTTTC
>once|TRBJ1-6|TRBV9|TRBD1
CASSARQGSKAPLHF
TGTGCCAGCAGCGCCAGACAGGGCTCAAAGGCACCCCTCCACTTT
>.|TRBJ2-2|TRBV27|.
CASSPSSVSTGELFF
TGTGCCAGCAGTCCATCTAGCGTATCCACCGGGGAGCTGTTTTTT
>.|TRBJ2-7|TRBV5-6|.
CASSLPGEPYEQYF
TGTGCCAGCAGCTTGCCAGGGGAGCCCTACGAGCAGTACTTC
>.|TRBJ2-2|TRBV19|TRBD1
CASSWGQGVTTGELFF
TGTGCCAGTAGTTGGGGACAGGGTGTAACCACCGGGGAGCTGTTTTTT
>.|TRBJ2-3|TRBV11-3|TRBD2
CASSLEGGGTPLYF
TGTGCCAGCAGCTTAGAAGGCGGGGGGACCCCGTTGTATTTT
>.|TRBJ2-7|TRBV25-1|TRBD2
CASSKASGFYEQYF
TGTGCCAGCAGTAAGGCTAGCGGGTTCTACGAGCAGTACTTC
>.|TRBJ1-2|TRBV5-4|TRBD1
CASSLTGAPGYTF
TGTGCCAGCAGCTTAACAGGGGCCCCTGGCTACACCTTC
>.|TRBJ1-1|TRBV12-5|.
CASASGQNTEAFF
TGTGCTAGTGCCTCGGGACAGAACACTGAAGCTTTCTTT
>.|TRBJ1-3|TRBV9|.
CASTPTEGTGNTIYF
TGTGCCAGCACCCCGACTGAGGGGACAGGAAACACCATATATTTT
>once|TRBJ2-7|TRBV28|.
CASSSGGGQSTYEQYF
TGTGCCAGCAGTTCGGGAGGGGGACAGTCAACCTACGAGCAGTACTTC
>once|TRBJ1-4|TRBV19|TRBD1
CASSQGQGANEKLFF
TGTGCCAGTAGCCAGGGACAGGGAGCTAATGAAAAACTGTTTTTT
>.|TRBJ1-1|TRBV10-3|.
CAIGPGITEAFF
TGTGCCATCGGCCCAGGGATCACTGAAGCTTTCTTT
>.|TRBJ1-5|TRBV7-9|.
CASSLGGDQPQHF
TGTGCCAGCAGCTTAGGGGGAGATCAGCCCCAGCATTTT
>.|TRBJ2-6|TRBV28|.
CASSPAGLFSGANVLTF
TGTGCCAGCAGTCCCGCGGGGCTTTTTTCTGGGGCCAACGTCCTGACTTTC